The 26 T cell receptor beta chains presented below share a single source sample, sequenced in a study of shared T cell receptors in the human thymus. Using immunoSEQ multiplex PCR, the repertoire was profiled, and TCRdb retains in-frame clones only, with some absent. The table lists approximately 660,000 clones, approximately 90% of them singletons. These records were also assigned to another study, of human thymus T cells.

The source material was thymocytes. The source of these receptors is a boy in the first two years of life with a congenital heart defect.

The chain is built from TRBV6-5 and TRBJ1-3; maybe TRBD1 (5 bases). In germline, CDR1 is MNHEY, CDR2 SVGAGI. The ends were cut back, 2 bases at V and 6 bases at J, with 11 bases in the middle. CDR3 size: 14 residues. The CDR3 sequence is CASSYGGELNTIYF. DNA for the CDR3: TGTGCCAGCAGTTACGGAGGGGAATTAAACACCATATATTTT.

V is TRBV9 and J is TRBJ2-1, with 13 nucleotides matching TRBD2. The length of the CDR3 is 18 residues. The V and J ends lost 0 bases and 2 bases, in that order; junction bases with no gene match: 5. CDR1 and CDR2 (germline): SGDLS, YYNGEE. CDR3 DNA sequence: TGTGCCAGCAGCGTAGTTGGGACTAGCGGGGCTACCTACAATGAGCAGTTCTTC. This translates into CASSVVGTSGATYNEQFF. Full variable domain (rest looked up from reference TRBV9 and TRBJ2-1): DSGVTQTPKHLITATGQRVTLRCSPRSGDLSVYWYQQSLDQGLQFLIQYYNGEERAKGNILERFSAQQFPDLHSELNLSSLELGDSALYFCASSVVGTSGATYNEQFFGPGTRLTVL.

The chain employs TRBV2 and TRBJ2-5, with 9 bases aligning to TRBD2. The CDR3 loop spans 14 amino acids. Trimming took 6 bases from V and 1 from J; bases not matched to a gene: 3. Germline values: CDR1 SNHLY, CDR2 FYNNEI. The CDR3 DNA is TGTGCCAGCAGCATGACTAGCGGCCAAGAGACCCAGTACTTC. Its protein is CASSMTSGQETQYF.

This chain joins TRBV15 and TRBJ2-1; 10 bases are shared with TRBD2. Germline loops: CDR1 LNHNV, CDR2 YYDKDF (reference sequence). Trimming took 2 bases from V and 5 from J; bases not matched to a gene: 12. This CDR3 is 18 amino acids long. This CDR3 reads CATSRPPRLAGKDNEQFF. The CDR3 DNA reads TGTGCCACCAGCAGACCCCCACGACTAGCGGGTAAGGACAATGAGCAGTTCTTC.

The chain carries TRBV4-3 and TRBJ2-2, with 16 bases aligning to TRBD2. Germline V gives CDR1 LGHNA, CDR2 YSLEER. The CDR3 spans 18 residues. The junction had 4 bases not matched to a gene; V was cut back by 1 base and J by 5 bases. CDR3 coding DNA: TGCGCCAGCAGCCAAGTCGGGGGACTAGCGGGAGGGACCGGGGAGCTGTTTTTT. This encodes CASSQVGGLAGGTGELFF.

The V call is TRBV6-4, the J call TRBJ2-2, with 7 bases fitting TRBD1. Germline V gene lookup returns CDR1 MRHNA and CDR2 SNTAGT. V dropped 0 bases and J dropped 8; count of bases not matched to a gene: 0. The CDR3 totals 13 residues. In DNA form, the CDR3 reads TGTGCCAGCAGTGACTCCAGGGGGGGGGAGCTGTTTTTT. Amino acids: CASSDSRGGELFF.

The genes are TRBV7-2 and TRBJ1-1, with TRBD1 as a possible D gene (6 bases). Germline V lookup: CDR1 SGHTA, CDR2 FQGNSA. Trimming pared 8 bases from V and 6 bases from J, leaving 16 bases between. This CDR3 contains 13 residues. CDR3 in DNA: TGTGCCAGCTTATTATCCAGGGGCTCTGAAGCTTTCTTT. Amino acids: CASLLSRGSEAFF.

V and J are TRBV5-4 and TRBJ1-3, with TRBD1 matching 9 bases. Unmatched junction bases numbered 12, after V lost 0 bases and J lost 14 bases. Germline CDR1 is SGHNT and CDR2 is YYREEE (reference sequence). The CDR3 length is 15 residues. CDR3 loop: CASSLDRDRAFPLYF. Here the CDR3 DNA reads TGTGCCAGCAGCTTGGATCGGGACAGGGCCTTTCCCCTATATTTT.

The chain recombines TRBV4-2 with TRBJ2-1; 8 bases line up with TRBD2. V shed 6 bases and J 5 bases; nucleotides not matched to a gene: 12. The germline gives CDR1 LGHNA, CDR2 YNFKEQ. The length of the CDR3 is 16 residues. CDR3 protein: CASRPGGGRNNNEQFF. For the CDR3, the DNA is TGTGCCAGCAGACCCGGCGGGGGGCGGAACAACAATGAGCAGTTCTTC.

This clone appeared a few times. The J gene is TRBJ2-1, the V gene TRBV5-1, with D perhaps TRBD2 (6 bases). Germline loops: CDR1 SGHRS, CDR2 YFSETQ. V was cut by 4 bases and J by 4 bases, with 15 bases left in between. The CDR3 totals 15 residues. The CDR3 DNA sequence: TGCGCCAGCAGCGGGGAGATGGGGGGATACAATGAGCAGTTCTTC. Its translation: CASSGEMGGYNEQFF.

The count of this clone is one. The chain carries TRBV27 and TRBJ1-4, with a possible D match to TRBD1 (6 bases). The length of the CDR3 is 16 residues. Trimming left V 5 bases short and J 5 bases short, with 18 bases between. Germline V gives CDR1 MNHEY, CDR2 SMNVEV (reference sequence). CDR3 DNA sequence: TGTGCCAGCAGTCCCACGGAAGGACAGAGAAATGAAAAACTGTTTTTT. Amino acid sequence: CASSPTEGQRNEKLFF. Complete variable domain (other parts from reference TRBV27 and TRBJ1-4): EAQVTQNPRYLITVTGKKLTVTCSQNMNHEYMSWYRQDPGLGLRQIYYSMNVEVTDKGDVPEGYKVSRKEKRNFPLILESPSPNQTSLYFCASSPTEGQRNEKLFFGSGTQLSVL.

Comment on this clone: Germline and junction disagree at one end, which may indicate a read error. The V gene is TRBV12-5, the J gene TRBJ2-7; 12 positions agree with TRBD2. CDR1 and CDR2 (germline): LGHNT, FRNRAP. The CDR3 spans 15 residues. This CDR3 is CASGLVGTSGFFVDF. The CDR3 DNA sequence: TGTGCTAGTGGTTTGGTTGGGACTAGCGGGTTCTTTGTTGACTTC.

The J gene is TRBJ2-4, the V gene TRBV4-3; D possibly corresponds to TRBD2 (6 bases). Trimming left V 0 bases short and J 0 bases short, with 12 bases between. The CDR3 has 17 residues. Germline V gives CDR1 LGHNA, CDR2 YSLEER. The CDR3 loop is CASSQDTGSGAKNIQYF. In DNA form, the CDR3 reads TGCGCCAGCAGCCAAGATACCGGGAGCGGAGCCAAAAACATTCAGTACTTC.

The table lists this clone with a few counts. The CDR3 region has the DNA TGCAGCGTTGAAGATGGACAGCCTCAGGTGTTCTTC. This translates into CSVEDGQPQVFF. The genes are TRBV29-1 and TRBJ2-1, with a possible D match to TRBD1 (6 bases). Between the trimmed V and J ends, which lost 0 bases and 15 bases, there was a span of 15 bases. This CDR3 has 12 residues. The germline CDR1 and CDR2 sequences are SQVTM and ANQGSEA.

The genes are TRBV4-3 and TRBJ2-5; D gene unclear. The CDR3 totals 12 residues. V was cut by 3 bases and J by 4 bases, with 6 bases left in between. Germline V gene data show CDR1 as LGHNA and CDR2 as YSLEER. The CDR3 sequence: CASSHGPETQYF. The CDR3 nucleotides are TGCGCCAGCAGCCATGGCCCAGAGACCCAGTACTTC.

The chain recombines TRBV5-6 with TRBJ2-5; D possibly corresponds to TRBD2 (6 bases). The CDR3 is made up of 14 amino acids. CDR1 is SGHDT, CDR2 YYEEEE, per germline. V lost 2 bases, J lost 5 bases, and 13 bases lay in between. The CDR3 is CASSFRLEGETQYF. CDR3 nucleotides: TGTGCCAGCAGCTTCCGACTAGAAGGGGAGACCCAGTACTTC.

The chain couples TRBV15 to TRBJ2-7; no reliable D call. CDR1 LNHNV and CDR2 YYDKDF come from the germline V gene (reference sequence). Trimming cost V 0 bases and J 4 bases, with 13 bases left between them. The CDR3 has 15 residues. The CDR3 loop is CATSRDPIRFYEQYF. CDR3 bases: TGTGCCACCAGCAGAGACCCCATCCGGTTTTACGAGCAGTACTTC.

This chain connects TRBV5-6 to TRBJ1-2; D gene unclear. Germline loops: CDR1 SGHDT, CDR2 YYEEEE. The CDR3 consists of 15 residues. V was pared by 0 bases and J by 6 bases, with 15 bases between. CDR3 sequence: CASSLGRPRRDGYTF. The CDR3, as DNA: TGTGCCAGCAGCTTGGGGAGGCCCCGACGGGATGGCTACACCTTC. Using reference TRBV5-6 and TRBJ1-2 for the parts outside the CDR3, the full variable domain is DAGVTQSPTHLIKTRGQQVTLRCSPKSGHDTVSWYQQALGQGPQFIFQYYEEEERQRGNFPDRFSGHQFPNYSSELNVNALLLGDSALYLCASSLGRPRRDGYTFGSGTRLTVV.

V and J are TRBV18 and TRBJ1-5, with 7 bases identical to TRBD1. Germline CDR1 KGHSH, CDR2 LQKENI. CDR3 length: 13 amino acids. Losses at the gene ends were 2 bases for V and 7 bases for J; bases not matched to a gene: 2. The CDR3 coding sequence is TGTGCCAGCTCACCAGACAGGGACCAGCCCCAGCATTTT. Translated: CASSPDRDQPQHF.

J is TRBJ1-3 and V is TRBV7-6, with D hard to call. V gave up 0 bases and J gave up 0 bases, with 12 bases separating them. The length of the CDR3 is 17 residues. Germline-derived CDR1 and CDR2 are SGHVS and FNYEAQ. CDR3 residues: CASSLAQRGNSGNTIYF. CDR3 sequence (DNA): TGTGCCAGCAGCTTAGCCCAGCGGGGAAACTCTGGAAACACCATATATTTT.

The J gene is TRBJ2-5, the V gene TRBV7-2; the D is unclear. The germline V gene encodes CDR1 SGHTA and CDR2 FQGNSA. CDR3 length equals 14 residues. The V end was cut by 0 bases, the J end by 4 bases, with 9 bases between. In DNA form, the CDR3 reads TGTGCCAGCAGCTTAGCCCCTATCGGAGAGACCCAGTACTTC. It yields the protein CASSLAPIGETQYF.

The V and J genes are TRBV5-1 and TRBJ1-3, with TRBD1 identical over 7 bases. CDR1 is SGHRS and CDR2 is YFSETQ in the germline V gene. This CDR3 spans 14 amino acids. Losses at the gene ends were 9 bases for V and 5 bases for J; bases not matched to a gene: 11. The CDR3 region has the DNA TGCGCCACTACCGCCCAACAGGGGCGAAACACCATATATTTT. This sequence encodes CATTAQQGRNTIYF.

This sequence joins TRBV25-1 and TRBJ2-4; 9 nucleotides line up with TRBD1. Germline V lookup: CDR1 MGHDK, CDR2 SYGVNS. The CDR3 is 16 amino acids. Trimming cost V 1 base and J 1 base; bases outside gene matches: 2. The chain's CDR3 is CASSEFGQGAKNIQYF. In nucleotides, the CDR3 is TGTGCCAGCAGTGAATTCGGACAGGGGGCCAAAAACATTCAGTACTTC.

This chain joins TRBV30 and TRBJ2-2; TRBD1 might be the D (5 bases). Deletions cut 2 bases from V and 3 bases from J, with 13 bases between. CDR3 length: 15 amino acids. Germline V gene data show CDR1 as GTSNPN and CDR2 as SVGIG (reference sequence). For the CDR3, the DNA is TGTGCCTGGAGTAGGGGCACTTATGACACCGGGGAGCTGTTTTTT. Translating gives CAWSRGTYDTGELFF.

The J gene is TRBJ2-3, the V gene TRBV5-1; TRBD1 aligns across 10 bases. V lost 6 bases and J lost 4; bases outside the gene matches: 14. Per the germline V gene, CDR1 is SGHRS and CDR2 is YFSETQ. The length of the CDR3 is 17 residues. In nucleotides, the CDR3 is TGCGCCAGCACCCGAGTCCCGGGACAGGGGTGGGCAGATACGCAGTATTTT. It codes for CASTRVPGQGWADTQYF.

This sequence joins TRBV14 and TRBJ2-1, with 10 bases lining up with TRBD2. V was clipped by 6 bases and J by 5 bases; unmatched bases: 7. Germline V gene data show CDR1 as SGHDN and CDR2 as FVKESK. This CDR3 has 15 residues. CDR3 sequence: CASRFGTSDHNEQFF. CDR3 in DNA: TGTGCCAGCAGATTCGGGACTAGCGACCACAATGAGCAGTTCTTC.